Given below is one T cell receptor beta chain in context. Only a few counts were recorded for this clonotype. Its antigen is unknown. There are no base qualities to consult, and no much larger clone falls within one base. For oncotyping and quantification of minimal residual disease, T-ALL samples were taken at diagnosis from children and adults treated according to protocol. The data were taken from a study of RUNX1 and TCR beta rearrangement in T-cell leukemia (dated by TCRdb to 2018 to 2020). Some background on the complete study: The study compared TCR beta rearrangements and CDR3 junctions in some 14 T-ALLs carrying mono-allelic acquired RUNX1 mutations versus some 11 RUNX1 wildtype T-ALLs. The RUNX1 wildtype T-ALLs were matched on an immature maturation arrest stage, which was defined as the absence of cytoplasmic or surface TCR beta protein. The multicentric trials were GRAALL-2003 and GRAALL-2005. RUNX1-mutated T-ALLs spanned more diverse maturation arrest stages, including cases arrested before TCR beta rearrangement onset. Genomic DNA was subjected to EuroClonality multiplex PCR, after which TCR rearrangements were assessed by Genescan analysis. TCR beta rearrangements in human T-ALL were analyzed for comparison with results obtained from a Runx1 knockout mouse model. RUNX1 wildtype T-ALLs were chosen to carry at least incomplete clonal TCR beta rearrangements so that D1 versus D2 segment comparison could be performed. RUNX1 mutation status of the T-ALL cases had been determined in an earlier study. In the mutated group, every RUNX1 mutation was heterozygous, with approximately nine located in the Runt homology domain and a few in the transactivation domain. Broader findings and caveats from the paper: Clonal TCR beta rearrangements were carried by fewer RUNX1-mutated T-ALLs (around 58%) than has been reported for T-ALL generally (over 75%). No significant difference in TCR beta D1 segment usage was found between RUNX1-mutated (83%) and wildtype (around 61%) T-ALL clonal rearrangements. Too few clonal rearrangements were available to evaluate TCR beta CDR3 length or D segment truncation in T-ALLs. Usage of the TCR beta J1 cluster was similar in RUNX1-mutated and wildtype T-ALLs, showing no significant difference.

Receptor amplification or capture employed PCR. Sequenced on an Illumina MiSeq. TCR beta DJ and VDJ rearrangements were characterized using next generation amplicon sequencing. The authors processed their data as follows. Amplicon sequencing data were analyzed with the Vidjil software to identify clonal TCR beta rearrangements. TCR beta rearrangement characteristics were compared between RUNX1-mutated and wildtype groups using two-tailed Fisher exact tests. TCRdb reprocessing: public reads trimmed at Q25 with fastp, clones called with MiXCR, in-frame beta chains kept. Every entry covers one CDR3 protein and lists the most common genes and DNA from its rows. TCRdb, rather than the study authors, made the V and J calls. In all, the sample holds approximately 400 distinct CDR3 sequences, and 15% to 20% of those were seen once. In total, the top ten clones hold roughly 27% of the sample. From the germline V gene (reference sequence), CDR1 is DFQATT and CDR2 is SNEGSKA. The CDR3 sequence holds 16 residues, the cysteine and phenylalanine included. CDR3 DNA only is kept here, 48 bases in frame from base 1. Relative to germline, V is 1 base shorter and J is 2 bases shorter, with 17 bases between their ends.

The chain was built from TRBV20-1 and TRBJ2-5; too little of a D gene remains to name it. Source material: blood. The sequence was obtained from a male donor with T-cell acute lymphoblastic leukemia. The base sequence is TGCAGTGCTAGAGCCCGCTTGACGCGCCAGCAAGAGACCCAGTACTTC. Its product reads: CSARARLTRQQETQYF.